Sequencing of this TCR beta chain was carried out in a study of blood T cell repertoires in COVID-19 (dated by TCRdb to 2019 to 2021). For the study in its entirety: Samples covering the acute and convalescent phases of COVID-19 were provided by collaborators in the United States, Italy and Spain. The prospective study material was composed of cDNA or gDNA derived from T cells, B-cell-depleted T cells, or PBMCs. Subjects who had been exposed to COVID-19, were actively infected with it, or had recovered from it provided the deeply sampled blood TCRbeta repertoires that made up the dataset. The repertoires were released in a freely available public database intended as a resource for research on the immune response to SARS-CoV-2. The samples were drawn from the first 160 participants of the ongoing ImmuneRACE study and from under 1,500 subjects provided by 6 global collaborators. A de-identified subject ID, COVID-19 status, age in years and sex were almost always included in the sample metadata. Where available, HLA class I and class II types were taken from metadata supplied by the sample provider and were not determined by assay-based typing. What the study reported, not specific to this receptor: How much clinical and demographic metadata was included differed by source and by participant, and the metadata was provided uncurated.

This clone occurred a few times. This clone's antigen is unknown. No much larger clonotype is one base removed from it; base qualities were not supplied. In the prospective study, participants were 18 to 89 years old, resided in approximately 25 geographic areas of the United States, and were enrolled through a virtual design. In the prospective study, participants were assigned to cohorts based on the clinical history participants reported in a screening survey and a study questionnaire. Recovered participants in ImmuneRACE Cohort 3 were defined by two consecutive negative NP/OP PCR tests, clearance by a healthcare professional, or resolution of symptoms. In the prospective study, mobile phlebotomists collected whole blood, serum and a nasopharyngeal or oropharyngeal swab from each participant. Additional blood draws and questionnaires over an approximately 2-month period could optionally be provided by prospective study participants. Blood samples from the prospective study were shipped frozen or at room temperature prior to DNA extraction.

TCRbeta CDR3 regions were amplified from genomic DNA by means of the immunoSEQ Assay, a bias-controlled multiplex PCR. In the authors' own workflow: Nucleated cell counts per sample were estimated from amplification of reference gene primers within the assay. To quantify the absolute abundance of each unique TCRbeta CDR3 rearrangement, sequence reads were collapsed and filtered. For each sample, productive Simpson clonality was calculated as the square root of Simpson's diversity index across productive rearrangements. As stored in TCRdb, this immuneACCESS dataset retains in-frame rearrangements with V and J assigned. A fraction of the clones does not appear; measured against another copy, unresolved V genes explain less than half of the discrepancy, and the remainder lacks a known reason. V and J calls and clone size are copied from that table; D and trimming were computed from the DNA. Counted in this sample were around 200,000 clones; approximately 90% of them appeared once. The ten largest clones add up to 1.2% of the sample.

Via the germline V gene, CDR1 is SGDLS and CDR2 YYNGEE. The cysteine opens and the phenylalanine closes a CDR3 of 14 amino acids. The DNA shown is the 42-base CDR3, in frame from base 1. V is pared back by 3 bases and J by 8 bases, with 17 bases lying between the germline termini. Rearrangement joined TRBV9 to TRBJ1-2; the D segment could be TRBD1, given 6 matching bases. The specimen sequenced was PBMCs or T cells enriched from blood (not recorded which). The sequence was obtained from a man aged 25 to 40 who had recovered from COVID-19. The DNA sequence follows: TGTGCCAGCAGCGGAGCCCAGGGGCTGGAGGGCTACACCTTC. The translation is CASSGAQGLEGYTF.